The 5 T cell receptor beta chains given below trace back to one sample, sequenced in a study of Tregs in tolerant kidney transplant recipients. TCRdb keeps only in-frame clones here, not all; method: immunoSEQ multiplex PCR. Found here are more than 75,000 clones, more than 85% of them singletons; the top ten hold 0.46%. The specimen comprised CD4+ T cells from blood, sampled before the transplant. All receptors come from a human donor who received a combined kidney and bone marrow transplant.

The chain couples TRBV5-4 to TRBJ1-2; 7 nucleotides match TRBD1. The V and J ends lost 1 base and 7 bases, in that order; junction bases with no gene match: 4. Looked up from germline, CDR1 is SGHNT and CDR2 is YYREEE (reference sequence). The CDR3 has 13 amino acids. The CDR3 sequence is CASSLKGALGYTF. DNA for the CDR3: TGTGCCAGCAGCTTGAAGGGGGCGCTTGGCTACACCTTC.

CDR3 sequence reads: CASSLAAAWSGYTF. The CDR3, as DNA: TGCGCCAGCAGCTTGGCCGCGGCTTGGTCTGGCTACACCTTC. The chain employs TRBV5-1 and TRBJ1-2, with unresolved D. V lost 0 bases to trimming and J lost 7 bases, with 13 bases between them. The germline V gene encodes CDR1 SGHRS and CDR2 YFSETQ. The CDR3 runs 14 residues.

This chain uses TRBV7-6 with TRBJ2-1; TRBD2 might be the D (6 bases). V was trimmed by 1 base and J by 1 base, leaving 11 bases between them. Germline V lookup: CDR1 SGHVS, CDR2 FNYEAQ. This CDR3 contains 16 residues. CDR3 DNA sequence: TGTGCCAGCAGCTTAGAGGTAGCGGATTCCTACAATGAGCAGTTCTTC. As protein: CASSLEVADSYNEQFF.

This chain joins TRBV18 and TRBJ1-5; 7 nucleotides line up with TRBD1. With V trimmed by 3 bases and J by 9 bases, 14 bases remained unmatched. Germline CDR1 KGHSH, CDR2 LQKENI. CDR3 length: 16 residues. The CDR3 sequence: CASSPLSTGSVGPQHF. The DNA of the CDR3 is TGTGCCAGCTCACCCCTTTCGACAGGGAGCGTGGGGCCCCAGCATTTT.

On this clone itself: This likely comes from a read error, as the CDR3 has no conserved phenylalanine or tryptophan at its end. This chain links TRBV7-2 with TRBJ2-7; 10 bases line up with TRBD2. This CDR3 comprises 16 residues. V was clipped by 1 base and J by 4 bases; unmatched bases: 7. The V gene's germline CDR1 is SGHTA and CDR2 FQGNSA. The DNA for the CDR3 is TGTGCCAGCAGCTTAGGTGCTAGCGGGAGATTATACGAGCAGTACCTC. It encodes CASSLGASGRLYEQYL.